The subject of this entry is one TCR beta chain. No antigen is known for it. This specimen belongs to a study of cytomegalovirus exposure and HLA in healthy donors. The study's findings and limits: In a later analysis, an Asian-associated ancestry cluster reportedly showed fewer N-insertions than the roughly 730-donor mean. HLA allele associations emerged for 16,951 TCR beta sequences in a later analysis, at 0.05 false discovery rate. Prior analysis indicated that the majority of TCR beta V segments exhibited productivity approximately 90% or approximately 30% of the time.

The PCR employed 60 Vbeta primers together with 13 Jbeta primers. The data were produced by immunoSEQ multiplex PCR, yet TCRdb's version contains in-frame clones alone and is incomplete. Of more than 100,000 clones listed, 70% to 80% are singletons. This clonotype was sampled from a woman in her 40s in good health and CMV-seropositive. Sequenced sample: PBMCs.

The chain's CDR3 is CSAIMSDTQYF. Written as DNA, the CDR3 is TGCAGTGCTATAATGAGTGATACGCAGTATTTT. The rearrangement joins TRBV20-1 to TRBJ2-3; unclear D gene. With 4 bases removed from V and 6 bases from J, the gap between germline ends came to 8 bases. CDR3 length: 11 residues. The germline gives CDR1 DFQATT, CDR2 SNEGSKA (reference sequence).